This is a list of T cell receptor beta chains from one sample in a study of CD8+CD57+ T cells in acquired aplastic anemia. TCRdb analysed the reads with MiXCR anew, one entry per CDR3 protein. In the table there are 190,000 or so distinct CDR3 sequences, under 65% of which are singletons. The source material was sorted CD4+, CD8+, or CD8+CD57+ T cells (not recorded which) from PBMCs. These receptors came from a human donor in good health. Each CDR3 is given with its conserved first and last residue. D genes are given only for firm matches. Not every row has a clone size; where given, it reads once, few, many or a size class.

J gene: TRBJ1-2
V gene: TRBV24-1
D gene: .
clone size: .
CDR3 DNA: TGTGCCACCAGTGATCCCCTCCGGGGAGGGTGGGGCTACACCTTC
CDR3 protein: CATSDPLRGGWGYTF

J gene: TRBJ2-5
V gene: TRBV2
D gene: .
clone size: .
CDR3 DNA: TGTGCCAGCTTGGAGGCCGGGACCCAGTACTTC
CDR3 protein: CASLEAGTQYF

J gene: TRBJ1-1
V gene: TRBV7-2
D gene: .
clone size: few
CDR3 DNA: TGTGCCAGTCGCCTCGGGGGGAACACTGAAGCTTTCTTT
CDR3 protein: CASRLGGNTEAFF

J gene: TRBJ1-3
V gene: TRBV7-9
D gene: .
clone size: .
CDR3 DNA: TGTGCCAGCAGTTTAGGGGGGGACGAAAACACCATATATTTT
CDR3 protein: CASSLGGDENTIYF

J gene: TRBJ1-2
V gene: TRBV20-1
D gene: TRBD1
clone size: few
CDR3 DNA: TGCAGTGCTAGAGAGAGGGGAGGGACAGGGTTAGTGGATGGCTACACCTTC
CDR3 protein: CSARERGGTGLVDGYTF

J gene: TRBJ2-7
V gene: TRBV19
D gene: TRBD1
clone size: many
CDR3 DNA: TGTGCCAGTAGTGAAAGGGGGCACTACGAGCAGTACTTC
CDR3 protein: CASSERGHYEQYF

J gene: TRBJ1-5
V gene: TRBV7-2
D gene: TRBD1
clone size: .
CDR3 DNA: TGTGCCAGCAGCTTAGCTCCGGGACAGAATCAGCCCCAGCATTTT
CDR3 protein: CASSLAPGQNQPQHF

J gene: TRBJ1-1
V gene: TRBV19
D gene: .
clone size: .
CDR3 DNA: TGTGCCAGTAGTGCGAGACAGCACACTGAAGCTTTCTTT
CDR3 protein: CASSARQHTEAFF

J gene: TRBJ2-1
V gene: TRBV6-5
D gene: .
clone size: many
CDR3 DNA: TGTGCCAGCAGTTTTTCCTCTGCACCCTCGGCCTACAATGAGCAGTTCTTC
CDR3 protein: CASSFSSAPSAYNEQFF

J gene: TRBJ2-1
V gene: TRBV6-5
D gene: .
clone size: many
CDR3 DNA: TGTGCCAGCAGTTACTCGGGGTGGCCCGCCGAGCAGTTCTTC
CDR3 protein: CASSYSGWPAEQFF

J gene: TRBJ2-1
V gene: TRBV10-3
D gene: .
clone size: .
CDR3 DNA: TGTGCCATCCGGGACTCACTCAATGAGCAGTTCTTC
CDR3 protein: CAIRDSLNEQFF

J gene: TRBJ2-3
V gene: TRBV20-1
D gene: TRBD2
clone size: .
CDR3 DNA: TGCAGTGCCCGCAAGCCGGGCGGGGGAACTCCTAGCACAGATACGCAGTATTTT
CDR3 protein: CSARKPGGGTPSTDTQYF

J gene: TRBJ2-3
V gene: TRBV19
D gene: TRBD1
clone size: few
CDR3 DNA: TGTGCCAGTTCGGACCAGGGGGGCACAGATACGCAGTATTTT
CDR3 protein: CASSDQGGTDTQYF

J gene: TRBJ2-3
V gene: TRBV10-2
D gene: TRBD2
clone size: once
CDR3 DNA: TGCGCCAGCAGTGATGAGCTAGCGGCTGGGGATACGCAGTATTTT
CDR3 protein: CASSDELAAGDTQYF

J gene: TRBJ2-5
V gene: TRBV9
D gene: .
clone size: .
CDR3 DNA: TGTGCCAGCAGCGTAGGTGCAGCCGGATTAACCCAGTACTTC
CDR3 protein: CASSVGAAGLTQYF

J gene: TRBJ1-2
V gene: TRBV29-1
D gene: .
clone size: many
CDR3 DNA: TGCAGCGTTGGGGGGGGAAACTATGGCTACACCTTC
CDR3 protein: CSVGGGNYGYTF